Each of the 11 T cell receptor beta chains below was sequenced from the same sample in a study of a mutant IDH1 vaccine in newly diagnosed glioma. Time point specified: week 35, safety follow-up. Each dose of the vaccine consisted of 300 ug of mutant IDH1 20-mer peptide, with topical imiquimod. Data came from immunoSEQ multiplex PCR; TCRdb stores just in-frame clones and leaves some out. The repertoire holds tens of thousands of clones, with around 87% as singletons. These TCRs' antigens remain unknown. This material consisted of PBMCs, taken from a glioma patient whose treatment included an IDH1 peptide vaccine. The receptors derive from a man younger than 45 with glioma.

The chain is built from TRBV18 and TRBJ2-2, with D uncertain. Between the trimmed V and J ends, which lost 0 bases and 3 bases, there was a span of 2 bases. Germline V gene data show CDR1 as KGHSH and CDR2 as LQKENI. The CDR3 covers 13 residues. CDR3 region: CASSPPYTGELFF. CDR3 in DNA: TGTGCCAGCTCACCACCGTACACCGGGGAGCTGTTTTTT.

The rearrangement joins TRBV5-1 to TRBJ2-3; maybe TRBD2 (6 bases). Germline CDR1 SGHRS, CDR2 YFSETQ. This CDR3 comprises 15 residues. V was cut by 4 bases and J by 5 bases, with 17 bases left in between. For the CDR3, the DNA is TGCGCCAGCAGCCCCCTGAGCTCCGGGGGAGATACGCAGTATTTT. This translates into CASSPLSSGGDTQYF.

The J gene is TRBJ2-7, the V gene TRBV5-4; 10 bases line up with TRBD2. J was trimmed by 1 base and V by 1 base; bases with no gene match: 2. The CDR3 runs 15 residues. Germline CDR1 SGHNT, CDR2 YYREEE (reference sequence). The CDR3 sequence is CASSLTAGGSYEQYF. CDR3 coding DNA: TGTGCCAGCAGCTTGACAGCGGGAGGGTCCTACGAGCAGTACTTC.

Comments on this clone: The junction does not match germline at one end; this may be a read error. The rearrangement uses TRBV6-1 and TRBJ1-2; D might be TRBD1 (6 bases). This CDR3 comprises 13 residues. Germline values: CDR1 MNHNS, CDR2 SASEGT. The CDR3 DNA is TGTGCCAGCAGAGAAGGGGGAATTTATGGCTACACCTTC. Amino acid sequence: CASREGGIYGYTF.

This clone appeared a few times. This CDR3 reads CASSSKGLGTYEQYF. CDR3 in DNA: TGTGCCAGCAGTTCGAAAGGCCTAGGCACCTACGAGCAGTACTTC. The V gene is TRBV27, the J gene TRBJ2-7; no firm D call. The CDR3 sequence is 15 residues long. Germline CDR1 reads MNHEY; CDR2 reads SMNVEV (reference sequence). V lost 4 bases, J lost 2 bases, and 15 bases lay in between.

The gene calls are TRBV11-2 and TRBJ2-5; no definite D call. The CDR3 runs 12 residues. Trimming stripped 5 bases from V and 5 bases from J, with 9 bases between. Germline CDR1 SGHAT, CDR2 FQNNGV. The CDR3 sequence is CASSRSRETQYF. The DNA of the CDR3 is TGTGCCAGCAGCCGTAGTCGCGAGACCCAGTACTTC.

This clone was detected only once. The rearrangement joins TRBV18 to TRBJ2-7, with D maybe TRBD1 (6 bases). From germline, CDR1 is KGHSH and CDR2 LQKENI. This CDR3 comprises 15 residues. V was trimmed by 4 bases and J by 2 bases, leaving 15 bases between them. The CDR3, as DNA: TGTGCCAGCTCACGGGGTCAGAACAGGGCCTACGAGCAGTACTTC. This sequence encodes CASSRGQNRAYEQYF.

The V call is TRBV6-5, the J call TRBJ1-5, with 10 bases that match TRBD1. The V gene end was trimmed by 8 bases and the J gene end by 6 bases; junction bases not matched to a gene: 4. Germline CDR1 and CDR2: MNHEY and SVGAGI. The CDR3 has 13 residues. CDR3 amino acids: CASATGGFQPQHF. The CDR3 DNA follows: TGTGCCAGCGCGACAGGGGGCTTTCAGCCCCAGCATTTT.

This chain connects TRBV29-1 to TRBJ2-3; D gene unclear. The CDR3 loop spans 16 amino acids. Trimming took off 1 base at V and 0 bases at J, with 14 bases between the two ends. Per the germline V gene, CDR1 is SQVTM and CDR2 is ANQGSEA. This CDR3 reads CSVEVLGGTSTDTQYF. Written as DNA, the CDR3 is TGCAGCGTTGAAGTTCTCGGCGGTACTAGCACAGATACGCAGTATTTT.

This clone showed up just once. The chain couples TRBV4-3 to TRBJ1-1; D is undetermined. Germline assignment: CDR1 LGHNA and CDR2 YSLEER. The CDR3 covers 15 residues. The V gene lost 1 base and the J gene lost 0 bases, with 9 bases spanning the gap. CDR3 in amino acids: CASSQAEAMNTEAFF. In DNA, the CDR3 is TGCGCCAGCAGCCAAGCTGAAGCTATGAACACTGAAGCTTTCTTT.

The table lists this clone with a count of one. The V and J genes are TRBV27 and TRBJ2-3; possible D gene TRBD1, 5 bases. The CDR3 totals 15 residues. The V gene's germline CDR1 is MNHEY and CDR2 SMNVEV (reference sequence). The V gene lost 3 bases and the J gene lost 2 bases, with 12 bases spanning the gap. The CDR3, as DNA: TGTGCCAGCAGTTTGTCAACAGGCTACACAGATACGCAGTATTTT. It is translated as CASSLSTGYTDTQYF.